The 9 T cell receptor beta chains listed next were all sequenced from one sample in a study of blood T cells in healthy people across ages (dated by TCRdb to the mid-2010s). Libraries were constructed by 5' RACE. For sequencing, an Illumina HiSeq 2500 was employed. A second about 7 to 12 cycle PCR used a sample-barcoded 5' primer and a J-beta primer mix. TCRdb reworked the public reads: Q25 trimming with fastp, MiXCR clone assembly, productive beta chains retained. When rows share a CDR3 protein, they turn into one entry using the most common DNA and genes. The sample table contains about 840,000 distinct CDR3 sequences; only one count was recorded for about 27% of them. In total, the top ten clones hold roughly a tenth of the sample. The sample also formed part of further work on T cells of mothers and their children.

The sequencing sample was made of blood. The receptors originated from a woman aged 40 to 55 in good health.

About this clonotype itself: A read error may explain this, as a much larger clone is one base away. The chain joins TRBV15 to TRBJ2-7; D remains ambiguous. CDR3 length equals 16 residues. CDR1 is LNHNV, CDR2 YYDKDF, per germline (reference sequence). This chain's CDR3 is CAASRPSGSFYYEQYF. The CDR3 DNA follows: TGTGCCGCCAGCAGGCCTTCGGGCAGTTTCTACTACGAGCAGTACTTC.

There are a few counts of this clonotype. The chain couples TRBV15 to TRBJ2-1; D call uncertain. The J call is in doubt because the DNA end fits TRBJ2-7 better. Germline V gene data show CDR1 as LNHNV and CDR2 as YYDKDF (reference sequence). This CDR3 has 14 residues. The CDR3 is CATSRGSSYNEQYF. CDR3 in DNA: TGTGCCACCAGCAGGGGAAGCTCCTACAATGAGCAGTACTTC.

V and J are TRBV21-1 and TRBJ1-5; the table's D call, TRBD1, was not checked against the DNA. TRBV21-1 is deemed a pseudogene. This CDR3 is built from 21 residues. The CDR3 bases are TGTGCCAGCAGCAAAGAGGTCCCGGACAGGCGCTCTTCAATCAGCCCCAGCATTTCGCATTTT. Encoded protein: CASSKEVPDRRSSISPSISHF.

CDR3 DNA: TGTGCCAGCAGTCCTAGCGGGAGCGGCTACAATGAGCAGTTCTTC. It specifies CASSPSGSGYNEQFF. The chain joins TRBV28 to TRBJ2-1; TRBD2 agrees at 10 bases. The CDR3 is 15 residues long. V trimming: 5 bases; J trimming: 3 bases; junction bases outside the gene matches: 4. Germline CDR1 is MDHEN and CDR2 is SYDVKM. The full variable domain, with the rest looked up from reference TRBV28 and TRBJ2-1, is DVKVTQSSRYLVKRTGEKVFLECVQDMDHENMFWYRQDPGLGLRLIYFSYDVKMKEKGDIPEGYSVSREKKERFSLILESASTNQTSMYLCASSPSGSGYNEQFFGPGTRLTVL.

The chain has TRBV5-1 and TRBJ2-3, with 8 positions matching TRBD1. This CDR3 has 15 amino acids. Germline CDR1 reads SGHRS; CDR2 reads YFSETQ. Losses at the gene ends were 2 bases for V and 1 base for J; bases not matched to a gene: 3. The CDR3 loop reads CASSFRGRGTDTQYF. The CDR3 DNA sequence: TGCGCCAGCAGCTTCAGGGGGCGCGGCACAGATACGCAGTATTTT.

This clonotype is a singleton in its sample. A much larger clone differs from this one at a single base, so this may be a read error. V gene TRBV7-3 combines with J gene TRBJ1-2, with D tentatively TRBD1 (5 bases). CDR3 length equals 16 residues. Trimming took 4 bases from V and 4 from J, leaving 19 bases between them. CDR1 SGHTA and CDR2 FQGTGA come from the germline V gene. CDR3 region: CASSCAAGRIPYGYTF. CDR3 bases: TGTGCCAGCAGCTGCGCAGCAGGGCGAATCCCCTATGGCTACACCTTC.

This clonotype was counted at least ten times. The chain recombines TRBV20-1 with TRBJ1-1; 7 bases map to TRBD1. The CDR3 runs to 12 residues. Germline V gene sequence: CDR1 DFQATT, CDR2 SNEGSKA (reference sequence). The CDR3 region is CSARGTNTEAFF. The DNA for the CDR3 is TGCAGCGCCAGGGGGACCAACACTGAAGCTTTCTTT.

The rearrangement joins TRBV11-2 to TRBJ2-3, with TRBD2 matching over 13 bases. The CDR3 loop spans 16 amino acids. CDR1 SGHAT and CDR2 FQNNGV come from the germline V gene. The trim removed 6 bases at V and 2 bases at J, leaving 5 bases unmatched. The CDR3 sequence: CASRRTSGGATDTQYF. The CDR3 bases are TGTGCCAGCAGGCGCACTAGCGGGGGGGCCACAGATACGCAGTATTTT.

This clonotype was detected only a few times. V gene TRBV3-1 combines with J gene TRBJ1-2, with 7 bases lining up with TRBD1. The CDR3 loop spans 12 amino acids. Germline CDR1 LGHDT, CDR2 YNNKEL (reference sequence). V dropped 6 bases and J dropped 8; count of bases not matched to a gene: 6. CDR3 sequence reads: CASRGTERGYTF. Here the CDR3 DNA reads TGTGCCAGCAGGGGGACAGAGAGAGGCTACACCTTC. The complete variable domain, with remaining parts taken from reference TRBV3-1 and TRBJ1-2, reads DTAVSQTPKYLVTQMGNDKSIKCEQNLGHDTMYWYKQDSKKFLKIMFSYNNKELIINETVPNRFSPKSPDKAHLNLHINSLELGDSAVYFCASRGTERGYTFGSGTRLTVV.